Listed below are T cell receptor beta chains from one sample, sequenced in a study of T cells in Graves' hyperthyroidism and ophthalmopathy. TCRdb re-derived calls from the multiplex PCR reads in MiXCR, one entry per CDR3 protein. The repertoire has over 250,000 distinct CDR3 sequences, 25% to 30% of them found once; the top ten carry approximately 30%. Sequenced: blood. The receptor source for this set is a man in his forties or fifties with Graves' hyperthyroidism that later progressed to Graves' ophthalmopathy. The CDR3 runs from the conserved cysteine through the conserved F or W. D genes are given only for firm matches. Clone size is not always given. Where it is, it says once, few, many or a class for expanded clones.

j_gene | v_gene | abundance | d_gene | CDR3aa | CDR3nt
TRBJ2-5 | TRBV6-5 | many | - | CASSSNRAETQYF | TGTGCCAGCAGTTCGAACAGGGCAGAGACCCAGTACTTC
TRBJ2-5 | TRBV19 | - | TRBD1 | CASSKGGQKETQYF | TGTGCCAGCTCAAAAGGGGGACAGAAAGAGACCCAGTACTTC
TRBJ1-1 | TRBV5-1 | many | - | CASSLDLPSPTEAFF | TGCGCCAGCAGCTTGGATCTCCCCTCTCCCACTGAAGCTTTCTTT
TRBJ1-1 | TRBV12-3/TRBV12-4 | - | - | CASSPAWNTEAFF | TGTGCCAGCAGTCCGGCCTGGAACACTGAAGCTTTCTTT
TRBJ2-7 | TRBV11-3 | - | - | CASSRNGGLLSEQYF | TGTGCCAGCAGCCGGAACGGGGGCCTCCTTTCCGAGCAGTACTTC
TRBJ1-3 | TRBV28 | - | - | CASSSAGSSGNTIYF | TGTGCCAGCAGTTCTGCAGGCAGCTCTGGAAACACCATATATTTT
TRBJ2-5 | TRBV19 | - | - | CASSNWAGQETQYF | TGTGCCAGTAGTAACTGGGCGGGGCAAGAGACCCAGTACTTC
TRBJ1-1 | TRBV7-2 | many | TRBD1 | CASSLAGTGIGTEAFF | TGTGCCAGCAGCTTAGCCGGGACAGGGATCGGCACTGAAGCTTTCTTT
TRBJ2-2 | TRBV11-2 | many | TRBD1 | CASSSAGTGGYTGELFF | TGTGCCAGCAGTTCCGCCGGGACAGGGGGCTACACCGGGGAGCTGTTTTTT
TRBJ2-7 | TRBV3-1 | few | TRBD1 | CASSRYAWKTGLPYEQYF | TGTGCCAGCAGCCGATACGCCTGGAAGACAGGGTTACCCTACGAGCAGTACTTC
TRBJ1-2 | TRBV14 | many | - | CASSQVWGGGYTF | TGTGCCAGCAGCCAAGTTTGGGGGGGTGGCTACACCTTC
TRBJ2-6 | TRBV7-9 | many | - | CASSLDPMRVGANVLTF | TGTGCCAGCAGCTTAGACCCTATGCGGGTTGGGGCCAACGTCCTGACTTTC
TRBJ2-5 | TRBV3-1 | many | - | CASSRRSEATQYF | TGTGCCAGCAGCCGAAGATCCGAGGCGACCCAGTACTTC
TRBJ2-7 | TRBV28 | - | - | CASSSSGWAAVSYEQYF | TGTGCCAGCAGTTCAAGTGGGTGGGCAGCCGTCTCCTACGAGCAGTACTTC
TRBJ2-7 | TRBV29-1 | - | - | CSVGGRGGYEQYF | TGCAGCGTTGGGGGCAGGGGTGGTTACGAGCAGTACTTC
TRBJ2-7 | TRBV2 | - | - | CASNEGPVPSYEQYF | TGTGCCAGCAATGAAGGCCCGGTGCCCTCCTACGAGCAGTACTTC
TRBJ1-5 | TRBV27 | once | - | CASSPPFRQPQHF | TGTGCCAGCAGTCCCCCATTCCGTCAGCCCCAGCATTTT
TRBJ1-1 | TRBV5-1 | once | TRBD1 | CASSLGQGRNTEAFF | TGCGCCAGCAGCCTTGGACAGGGAAGGAACACTGAAGCTTTCTTT
TRBJ2-5 | TRBV10-1 | - | - | CASSESFAGAETQYF | TGCGCCAGCAGTGAGTCCTTTGCAGGGGCAGAGACCCAGTACTTC
TRBJ2-7 | TRBV6-1 | - | TRBD1 | CASSEAPGQGEAEQYF | TGTGCCAGCAGTGAAGCACCGGGACAGGGGGAGGCCGAGCAGTACTTC
TRBJ1-5 | TRBV5-6 | many | TRBD1 | CASSLGQGAWDQPQHF | TGTGCCAGCAGCTTGGGACAGGGGGCATGGGATCAGCCCCAGCATTTT
TRBJ1-3 | TRBV5-1 | many | - | CASSFGDNSGNTIYF | TGCGCCAGCAGCTTCGGGGACAACTCTGGAAACACCATATATTTT
TRBJ1-1 | TRBV29-1 | - | - | CSVLGTHTEAFF | TGCAGCGTACTCGGGACACACACTGAAGCTTTCTTT
TRBJ2-2 | TRBV27 | once | TRBD2 | CASSFLAGTNTGELFF | TGTGCCAGCAGTTTCTTAGCGGGAACGAACACCGGGGAGCTGTTTTTT
TRBJ2-5 | TRBV2 | - | TRBD1 | CASNLQGGKETQYF | TGTGCCAGCAATCTACAGGGGGGAAAGGAGACCCAGTACTTC
TRBJ1-1 | TRBV6-2/TRBV6-3 | many | - | CASSPLVNTEAFF | TGTGCCAGCAGTCCACTGGTGAACACTGAAGCTTTCTTT
TRBJ1-5 | TRBV6-1 | many | - | CASLTGGGPQHF | TGTGCCAGCCTCACGGGAGGCGGGCCCCAGCATTTT
TRBJ2-2 | TRBV6-2/TRBV6-3 | many | TRBD2 | CASTPMAASGRGGTGELFF | TGTGCCAGCACCCCGATGGCGGCTAGCGGGAGGGGGGGCACCGGGGAGCTGTTTTTT
TRBJ2-7 | TRBV20-1 | many | - | CSARAAKKSSYEQYF | TGCAGTGCTAGAGCGGCGAAAAAGAGCTCCTACGAGCAGTACTTC
TRBJ1-1 | TRBV19 | - | - | CASSIGVEGRAEAFF | TGTGCCAGTAGTATTGGGGTCGAGGGCCGGGCTGAAGCTTTCTTT
TRBJ2-5 | TRBV24-1 | many | TRBD1 | CATSDLGTGKETQYF | TGTGCCACCAGTGATTTAGGGACAGGGAAAGAGACCCAGTACTTC
TRBJ2-7 | TRBV6-2/TRBV6-3 | few | TRBD1 | CASSQTGGHSFYEQYF | TGTGCCAGCAGCCAAACAGGGGGCCACTCGTTCTACGAGCAGTACTTC
TRBJ2-2 | TRBV29-1 | many | TRBD1 | CSVLPPGQADGGLFF | TGCAGCGTTTTACCTCCGGGACAGGCCGACGGGGGGCTGTTTTTT
TRBJ1-2 | TRBV12-3/TRBV12-4 | - | - | CASTQSAGNYGYTF | TGTGCCAGCACACAATCCGCCGGAAACTATGGCTACACCTTC
TRBJ1-2 | TRBV6-1 | - | - | CACEGGPYGYTF | TGTGCCTGTGAGGGGGGGCCCTATGGCTACACCTTC
TRBJ1-1 | TRBV7-9 | many | - | CASSLDRERYAFF | TGTGCCAGCAGCTTAGACAGGGAGAGGTATGCTTTCTTT
TRBJ2-5 | TRBV2 | many | TRBD1 | CASRQGTQQETQYF | TGTGCCAGCAGACAGGGGACCCAACAAGAGACCCAGTACTTC
TRBJ2-7 | TRBV6-1 | many | - | CASSGRQRVGNEQYF | TGTGCCAGCAGTGGCCGACAGAGGGTAGGCAACGAGCAGTACTTC
TRBJ1-1 | TRBV27 | many | - | CASSLGGEYVDTEAFF | TGTGCCAGCAGTTTAGGGGGGGAATATGTGGACACTGAAGCTTTCTTT
TRBJ2-5 | TRBV24-1 | - | - | CATSDFAQRQETQYF | TGTGCCACCAGTGATTTTGCACAGCGACAAGAGACCCAGTACTTC
TRBJ1-5 | TRBV30 | many | - | CACNSGTRYSNQPQHF | TGTGCCTGTAATTCAGGGACACGGTATAGCAATCAGCCCCAGCATTTT
TRBJ2-6 | TRBV5-5 | many | TRBD1 | CASSLDRSFSGANVLTF | TGTGCCAGCAGCCTGGACAGGAGCTTCTCTGGGGCCAACGTCCTGACTTTC
TRBJ2-5 | TRBV18 | many | - | CASSPREIRETQYF | TGTGCCAGCTCACCACGGGAGATAAGGGAGACCCAGTACTTC
TRBJ2-7 | TRBV12-3/TRBV12-4 | many | TRBD2 | CASSPFSRTSGSPEQYF | TGTGCCAGCAGTCCATTCTCTAGGACTAGCGGGAGCCCCGAGCAGTACTTC
TRBJ2-5 | TRBV15 | many | - | CATSRDRKVGETQYF | TGTGCCACCAGCAGAGACCGGAAAGTCGGGGAGACCCAGTACTTC
TRBJ2-5 | TRBV20-1 | many | - | CSARGPETQYF | TGCAGTGCTAGAGGTCCAGAGACCCAGTACTTC
TRBJ1-3 | TRBV4-1 | many | - | CASSQGVGNTIYF | TGCGCCAGCAGCCAAGGGGTGGGAAACACCATATATTTT
TRBJ2-5 | TRBV28 | many | - | CASSLPPMQETQYF | TGTGCCAGCAGTTTACCCCCAATGCAAGAGACCCAGTACTTC